The 27 T cell receptor beta chains listed next were all sequenced from one sample in a study of T cells in Graves' hyperthyroidism and ophthalmopathy. Amplified TCR beta CDR3 regions derived from RNA transcripts. First-round RT-PCR of the TCR CDR3 relied on the HTBI primer set. TCRdb independently ran MiXCR on the multiplex PCR reads; one entry per CDR3 protein. The table lists about 250,000 distinct CDR3 sequences, over 20% of them singletons, with under 65% in the top ten. Sequencing was carried out using blood. All receptors come from a man aged 25-45 years with Graves' ophthalmopathy.

This clonotype was seen at least ten times. The gene calls are TRBV28 and TRBJ2-3, with D maybe TRBD1 (5 bases). V was shortened by 6 bases and J by 4 bases, with 17 bases between the two germline ends. This CDR3 spans 15 amino acids. Germline CDR1 MDHEN, CDR2 SYDVKM. The DNA of the CDR3 is TGTGCCAGCAGCCAAACGGCCGTAGGGGCAGATACGCAGTATTTT. The encoded protein is CASSQTAVGADTQYF.

CDR3 bases: TGTGCCAGCAGCCGAGCTAGGTTTCAATCCTACGAGCAGTACTTC. Translated, it gives CASSRARFQSYEQYF. The chain carries TRBV11-2 and TRBJ2-7; D uncertain. Germline-derived CDR1 and CDR2 are SGHAT and FQNNGV. Trimming shortened V by 5 bases and J by 1 base, and 15 bases separated the two germline ends. CDR3 length: 15 amino acids.

In regard to this clonotype: A much larger clone is a single base away; this may be a read error. V usage is TRBV5-1 and J usage is TRBJ1-1, with TRBD1 as a possible D gene (6 bases). CDR1 is SGHRS and CDR2 is YFSETQ in the germline V gene. The CDR3 has 14 amino acids. For the CDR3, the DNA is TGCCCCAGCAGGTTTTCGGGGGCCAACACTGAAGCTTTCTTT. Its protein is CPSRFSGANTEAFF. Based on the CDR3 plus reference TRBV5-1 and TRBJ1-1, the full variable domain is KAGVTQTPRYLIKTRGQQVTLSCSPISGHRSVSWYQQTPGQGLQFLFEYFSETQRNKGNFPGRFSGRQFSNSRSEMNVSTLELGDSALYLCPSRFSGANTEAFFGQGTRLTVV.

Of note for this clonotype: One end of the junction does not line up with germline, which may come from a read error. The chain links TRBV12-3 or TRBV12-4 to TRBJ1-1; D not resolved. This CDR3 spans 13 amino acids. For the CDR3, the DNA is TGTGCCAGCAGTTCACAAGTGAACACTGAAGCTTCCTTT. Protein sequence: CASSSQVNTEASF.

The chain recombines TRBV28 with TRBJ2-3; D is unclear. Germline V gives CDR1 MDHEN, CDR2 SYDVKM. The length of the CDR3 is 12 residues. V lost 6 bases, J lost 5 bases, and 9 bases lay in between. The CDR3 DNA reads TGTGCCAGCAGCCCCGACCAAGATACGCAGTATTTT. Translated: CASSPDQDTQYF.

This clonotype was seen a few times. This chain joins TRBV2 and TRBJ1-6; possible D gene TRBD1, 6 bases. This CDR3 spans 13 amino acids. Germline values: CDR1 SNHLY, CDR2 FYNNEI. The V and J ends lost 9 bases and 8 bases respectively, with 14 bases between them. The CDR3 spells CARKNREYSPLHF. The CDR3, as DNA: TGTGCCAGGAAAAACAGGGAGTATTCACCCCTCCACTTT.

This clonotype occurred a few times. V is TRBV20-1 and J is TRBJ1-6, with D possibly being TRBD1 (5 bases). This CDR3 is built from 13 residues. Per germline, CDR1 DFQATT and CDR2 SNEGSKA (reference sequence). V dropped 5 bases and J dropped 11 bases, with 16 bases sitting between them. Here the CDR3 DNA reads TGCAGTGCTTACACGGGGGGGTTGACACCCCTCCACTTT. Translation: CSAYTGGLTPLHF.

The V gene is TRBV12-3 or TRBV12-4, the J gene TRBJ2-1, with 10 bases lining up with TRBD2. The V gene end was trimmed by 2 bases and the J gene end by 4 bases; junction bases not matched to a gene: 2. The CDR3 sequence is 15 residues long. CDR3 in amino acids: CASSLSSGSYNEQFF. The CDR3 coding sequence is TGTGCCAGCAGTTTATCTAGCGGGAGTTACAATGAGCAGTTCTTC.

This clonotype has a handful of counts. V usage is TRBV7-9 and J usage is TRBJ1-1; 7 positions match TRBD1. V was pared by 6 bases and J by 0 bases, with 4 bases of the junction left unmatched. This CDR3 has 14 amino acids. Germline V gene lookup returns CDR1 SEHNR and CDR2 FQNEAQ (reference sequence). Here the CDR3 reads CASSTGVMNTEAFF. The CDR3 nucleotides read TGTGCCAGCAGTACAGGGGTCATGAACACTGAAGCTTTCTTT.

V gene TRBV7-2 combines with J gene TRBJ2-7; 7 nucleotides line up with TRBD2. CDR1 and CDR2 from the germline V gene are SGHTA and FQGNSA. The J segment lost 3 bases and the V segment lost 5 bases, leaving 10 bases of the junction unmatched. There are 15 residues in the CDR3. CDR3 region: CASSLQRDGDYEQYF. The CDR3 coding sequence is TGTGCCAGCAGCCTACAGCGGGACGGGGACTACGAGCAGTACTTC.

This clonotype was seen a few times. The chain links TRBV5-6 to TRBJ2-7; unclear D gene. Germline V CDR1 and CDR2: SGHDT, YYEEEE. This CDR3 has 14 residues. Trimming took off 0 bases at V and 2 bases at J, with 9 bases between the two ends. This chain's CDR3 is CASSLASLPYEQYF. CDR3 coding DNA: TGTGCCAGCAGCTTGGCCTCGCTTCCCTACGAGCAGTACTTC.

This chain links TRBV27 with TRBJ1-5; the D is unclear. In germline, CDR1 is MNHEY, CDR2 SMNVEV (reference sequence). CDR3 size: 16 residues. V lost 5 bases and J lost 4, with 18 bases in between. DNA for the CDR3: TGTGCCAGCAGTGGAAGAAGCCTTAATCATAATCAGCCCCAGCATTTT. It translates to CASSGRSLNHNQPQHF.

The chain couples TRBV12-3 or TRBV12-4 to TRBJ2-7; 7 bases are shared with TRBD2. CDR3 length equals 15 residues. With 5 bases clipped from V and 2 bases from J, the junction kept 9 bases outside the gene matches. The CDR3 loop reads CASSPPREFTYEQYF. CDR3 coding DNA: TGTGCCAGCAGTCCCCCGCGGGAGTTCACCTACGAGCAGTACTTC.

This clonotype was observed at least ten times. This chain uses TRBV3-1 with TRBJ2-3; 11 bases map to TRBD2. This CDR3 spans 17 amino acids. With V trimmed by 2 bases and J by 0 bases, 4 bases remained unmatched. CDR1 LGHDT and CDR2 YNNKEL come from the germline V gene (reference sequence). CDR3 protein: CASSQTRTSGSTDTQYF. CDR3 bases: TGTGCCAGCAGCCAAACCCGGACTAGCGGGAGCACAGATACGCAGTATTTT.

The gene calls are TRBV3-1 and TRBJ1-1; TRBD1 might be the D (5 bases). The CDR3 sequence is 15 residues long. V was clipped by 0 bases and J by 2 bases, with 10 bases between them. Germline assignment: CDR1 LGHDT and CDR2 YNNKEL (reference sequence). The CDR3 loop is CASSQDQGSNTEAFF. CDR3 in DNA: TGTGCCAGCAGCCAAGATCAGGGAAGCAACACTGAAGCTTTCTTT.

This clonotype has more than one count but fewer than ten. The V call is TRBV7-2, the J call TRBJ2-7; 9 nucleotides align to TRBD1. With 1 base clipped from V and 3 bases from J, the junction kept 4 bases outside the gene matches. Looked up from germline, CDR1 is SGHTA and CDR2 is FQGNSA. CDR3 size: 15 residues. DNA of the CDR3: TGTGCCAGCAGCTTAGAGGGACAGGGACACTACGAGCAGTACTTC. Its translation is CASSLEGQGHYEQYF.

The CDR3 loop reads CASSLTVEAFF. The CDR3 bases are TGTGCCAGCAGTTTAACGGTTGAAGCTTTCTTT. V usage is TRBV12-3 or TRBV12-4 and J usage is TRBJ1-1; no clear D. V dropped 2 bases and J dropped 7 bases, with 5 bases sitting between them. This CDR3 has 11 residues.

The table lists this clonotype with a few counts. V gene TRBV7-3 combines with J gene TRBJ2-2; the D gene is possibly TRBD2 (5 bases). Germline V CDR1 and CDR2: SGHTA, FQGTGA. The CDR3 is made up of 13 amino acids. V was clipped by 1 base and J by 7 bases, with 7 bases between them. The CDR3 loop reads CASSLIASGELFF. Here the CDR3 DNA reads TGTGCCAGCAGCTTAATAGCGAGCGGGGAGCTGTTTTTT.

This clonotype has at least ten counts. This rearrangement joins TRBV20-1 to TRBJ2-3; D may be TRBD1 or TRBD2 (5 bases each). CDR1 is DFQATT, CDR2 SNEGSKA, per germline (reference sequence). This CDR3 has 14 residues. V was pared by 6 bases and J by 2 bases, with 15 bases between. This CDR3 reads CSAADGGHTDTQYF. The DNA for the CDR3 is TGCAGTGCGGCGGATGGAGGACACACAGATACGCAGTATTTT.

This clonotype was counted many times. This sequence joins TRBV11-2 and TRBJ2-1; a weak D match, TRBD2 (7 bases). The CDR3 sequence is 15 residues long. Trimming took 5 bases from V and 9 from J, leaving 20 bases between them. The germline gives CDR1 SGHAT, CDR2 FQNNGV. CDR3 DNA sequence: TGTGCCAGCAGCCCTAGAAGGGCGGGGGCCGTTGAGCAGTTCTTC. It is translated as CASSPRRAGAVEQFF.

This clonotype was seen many times. V and J are TRBV28 and TRBJ2-4; D gene ambiguous. Looked up from germline, CDR1 is MDHEN and CDR2 is SYDVKM. The CDR3 extends over 14 amino acids. V gave up 3 bases and J gave up 0 bases, with 6 bases separating them. In nucleotides, the CDR3 is TGTGCCAGCAGTTTCAGTATAGCCAAAAACATTCAGTACTTC. Residues: CASSFSIAKNIQYF.

This clonotype came up a few times. The V gene is TRBV12-3 or TRBV12-4, the J gene TRBJ1-3; TRBD1 aligns across 10 bases. V lost 6 bases to trimming and J lost 1 base; unmatched junction nucleotides: 3. This CDR3 comprises 15 residues. The CDR3 region has the DNA TGTGCCAGCAGGCCGGGACAGGGGTCTGGAAACACCATATATTTT. As protein: CASRPGQGSGNTIYF.

The chain has TRBV7-9 and TRBJ2-5; D gene uncertain. Germline V gene sequence: CDR1 SEHNR, CDR2 FQNEAQ (reference sequence). V was shortened by 3 bases and J by 0 bases, with 11 bases between the two germline ends. The CDR3 has 15 amino acids. CDR3 sequence reads: CASSFIKRDQETQYF. In DNA form, the CDR3 reads TGTGCCAGCAGCTTCATCAAAAGGGACCAAGAGACCCAGTACTTC.

The genes are TRBV20-1 and TRBJ2-7; 9 nucleotides match TRBD2. The CDR3 covers 13 residues. The ends lost 3 bases at V and 5 bases at J; junction bases unmatched: 5. Germline CDR1 and CDR2: DFQATT and SNEGSKA (reference sequence). This chain's CDR3 is CSASPSGTDEQYF. CDR3 bases: TGCAGTGCTAGCCCTAGCGGGACCGACGAGCAGTACTTC.

This clonotype was observed many times. The rearrangement joins TRBV30 to TRBJ2-5; D may correspond to TRBD1 or TRBD2 (6 bases each). Germline values: CDR1 GTSNPN, CDR2 SVGIG (reference sequence). The germline V and J ends were trimmed by 0 bases and 10 bases, with 15 bases remaining between them. The CDR3 spans 13 residues. The CDR3 loop is CAWSVLGGGVQYF. CDR3 DNA sequence: TGTGCCTGGAGTGTACTAGGGGGAGGTGTCCAGTACTTC. Full variable domain (rest looked up from reference TRBV30 and TRBJ2-5): SQTIHQWPATLVQPVGSPLSLECTVEGTSNPNLYWYRQAAGRGLQLLFYSVGIGQISSEVPQNLSASRPQDRQFILSSKKLLLSDSGFYLCAWSVLGGGVQYFGPGTRLLVL.

This clonotype was recorded many times. V gene TRBV28 combines with J gene TRBJ2-1, with D perhaps matching TRBD2 (5 bases). This CDR3 has 14 residues. V dropped 3 bases and J dropped 4 bases, with 10 bases sitting between them. CDR1 and CDR2 from the germline V gene are MDHEN and SYDVKM. CDR3 loop: CASSLSGPYNEQFF. CDR3 DNA sequence: TGTGCCAGCAGTTTGAGCGGACCGTACAATGAGCAGTTCTTC. Supplemented by reference TRBV28 and TRBJ2-1, the full variable domain reads DVKVTQSSRYLVKRTGEKVFLECVQDMDHENMFWYRQDPGLGLRLIYFSYDVKMKEKGDIPEGYSVSREKKERFSLILESASTNQTSMYLCASSLSGPYNEQFFGPGTRLTVL.

This clonotype occurred a few times. V and J are TRBV11-2 and TRBJ2-1; 8 bases fit TRBD1. The CDR3 contains 15 residues. From germline, CDR1 is SGHAT and CDR2 FQNNGV. V trimming: 5 bases; J trimming: 4 bases; junction bases outside the gene matches: 7. The CDR3 DNA is TGTGCCAGCAGCGCCCGGACAGGGACTTACAATGAGCAGTTCTTC. Protein: CASSARTGTYNEQFF.